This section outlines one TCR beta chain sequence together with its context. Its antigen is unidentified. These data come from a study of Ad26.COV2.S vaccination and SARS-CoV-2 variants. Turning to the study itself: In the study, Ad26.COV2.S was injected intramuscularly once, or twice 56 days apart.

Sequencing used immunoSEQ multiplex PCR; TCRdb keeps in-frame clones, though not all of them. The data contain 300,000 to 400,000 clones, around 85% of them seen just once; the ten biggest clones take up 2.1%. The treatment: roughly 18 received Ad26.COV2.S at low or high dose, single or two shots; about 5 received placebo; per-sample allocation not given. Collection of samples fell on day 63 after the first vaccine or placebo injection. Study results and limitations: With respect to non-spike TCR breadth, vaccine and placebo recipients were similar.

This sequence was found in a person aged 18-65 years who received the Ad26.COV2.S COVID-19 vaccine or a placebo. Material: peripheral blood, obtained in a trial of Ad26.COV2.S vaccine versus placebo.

CDR3 DNA sequence: TGTGCCAGCAGCCAACTAGTTACCGGGGAGCTGTTTTTT. Its translation is CASSQLVTGELFF. The J gene is TRBJ2-2, the V gene TRBV7-3, with D possibly being TRBD2 (5 bases). This CDR3 is built from 13 residues. Trimming took 5 bases from V and 5 from J, leaving 9 bases between them. Germline V lookup: CDR1 SGHTA, CDR2 FQGTGA.